What follows describes a single T cell receptor beta chain. This sample is part of a study of PD-L1 blockade in urothelial cancer. Sequencing was performed with immunoSEQ multiplex PCR; in TCRdb, only in-frame clones are kept and a portion is missing. The table lists around 110,000 clones, approximately 89% of them singletons. Time point specified: peripheral blood 6 weeks after treatment start. The CDR3 extends over 15 amino acids. V dropped 2 bases and J dropped 0 bases, with 8 bases sitting between them. Germline-derived CDR1 and CDR2 are MNHNS and SASEGT. The source material was PBMCs, sampled around atezolizumab (anti-PD-L1) treatment. The chain recombines TRBV6-1 with TRBJ1-3, with D perhaps matching TRBD1 (5 bases). The source is a man aged 55 to 69 with urothelial cancer. The CDR3 spells CASSETGGSGNTIYF. The CDR3, as DNA: TGTGCCAGCAGTGAAACGGGGGGCTCTGGAAACACCATATATTTT.